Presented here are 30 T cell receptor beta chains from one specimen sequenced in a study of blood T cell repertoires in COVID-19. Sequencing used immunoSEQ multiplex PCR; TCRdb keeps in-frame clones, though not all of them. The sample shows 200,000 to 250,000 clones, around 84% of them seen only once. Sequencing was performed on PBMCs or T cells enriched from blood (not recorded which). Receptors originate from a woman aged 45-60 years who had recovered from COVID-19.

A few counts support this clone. The CDR3 DNA is TGTGCCAGCAGTTACACTGAGGATCAGCCCCAGCATTTT. Amino acids: CASSYTEDQPQHF. V gene TRBV6-2 or TRBV6-3 combines with J gene TRBJ1-5, with unresolved D. The length of the CDR3 is 13 residues. Trimming took 2 bases from V and 5 from J, leaving 7 bases between them. Per germline, CDR1 MNHEY and CDR2 SVGEGT.

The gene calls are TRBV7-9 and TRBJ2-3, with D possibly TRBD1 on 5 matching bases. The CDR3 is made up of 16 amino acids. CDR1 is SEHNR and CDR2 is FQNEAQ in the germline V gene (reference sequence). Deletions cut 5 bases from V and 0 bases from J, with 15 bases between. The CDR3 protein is CASSPSLQGSTDTQYF. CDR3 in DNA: TGTGCCAGCAGCCCAAGCCTCCAGGGAAGCACAGATACGCAGTATTTT. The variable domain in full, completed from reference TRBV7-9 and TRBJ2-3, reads DTGVSQNPRHKITKRGQNVTFRCDPISEHNRLYWYRQTLGQGPEFLTYFQNEAQLEKSRLLSDRFSAERPKGSFSTLEIQRTEQGDSAMYLCASSPSLQGSTDTQYFGPGTRLTVL.

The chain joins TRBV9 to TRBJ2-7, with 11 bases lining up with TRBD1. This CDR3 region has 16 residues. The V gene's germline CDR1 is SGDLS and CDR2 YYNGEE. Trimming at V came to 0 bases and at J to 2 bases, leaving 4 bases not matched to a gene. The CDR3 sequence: CASSVAVDRGPYEQYF. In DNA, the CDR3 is TGTGCCAGCAGCGTAGCTGTGGACAGGGGGCCCTACGAGCAGTACTTC. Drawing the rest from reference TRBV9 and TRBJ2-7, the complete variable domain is DSGVTQTPKHLITATGQRVTLRCSPRSGDLSVYWYQQSLDQGLQFLIQYYNGEERAKGNILERFSAQQFPDLHSELNLSSLELGDSALYFCASSVAVDRGPYEQYFGPGTRLTVT.

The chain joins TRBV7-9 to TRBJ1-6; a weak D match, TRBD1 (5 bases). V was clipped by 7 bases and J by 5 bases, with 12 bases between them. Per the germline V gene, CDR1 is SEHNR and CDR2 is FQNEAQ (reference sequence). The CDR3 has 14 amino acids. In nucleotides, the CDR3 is TGTGCCAGCACCTTCAGGGCGGATAATTCACCCCTCCACTTT. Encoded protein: CASTFRADNSPLHF.

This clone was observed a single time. CDR3 DNA: TGTGCCAGCAGCTTGGCGGCCAACAGGGGCACAGATACGCAGTATTTT. Its translation: CASSLAANRGTDTQYF. This chain links TRBV5-4 with TRBJ2-3; maybe TRBD1 (6 bases). Germline assignment: CDR1 SGHNT and CDR2 YYREEE (reference sequence). This CDR3 comprises 16 residues. V lost 0 bases, J lost 1 base, and 12 bases lay in between.

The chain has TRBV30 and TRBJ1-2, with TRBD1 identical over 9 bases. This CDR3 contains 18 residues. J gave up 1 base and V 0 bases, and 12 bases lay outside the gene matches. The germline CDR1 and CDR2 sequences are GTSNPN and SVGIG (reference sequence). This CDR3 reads CAWSVPRTGTGINYGYTF. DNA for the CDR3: TGTGCCTGGAGTGTACCCCGCACCGGGACAGGGATTAACTATGGCTACACCTTC.

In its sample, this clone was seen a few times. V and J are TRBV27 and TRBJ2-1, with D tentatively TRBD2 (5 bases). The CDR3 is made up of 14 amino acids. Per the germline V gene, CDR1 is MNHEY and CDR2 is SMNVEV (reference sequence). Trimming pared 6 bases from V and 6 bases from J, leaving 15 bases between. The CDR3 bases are TGTGCCAGCAGCTCCCTGGGGAGTGGCAATGAGCAGTTCTTC. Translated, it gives CASSSLGSGNEQFF.

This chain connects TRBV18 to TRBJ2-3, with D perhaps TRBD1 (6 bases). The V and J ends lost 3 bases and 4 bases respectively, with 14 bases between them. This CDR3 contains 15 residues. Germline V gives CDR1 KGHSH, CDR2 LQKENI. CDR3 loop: CASSPGAGVSDTQYF. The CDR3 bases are TGTGCCAGCTCACCGGGAGCAGGGGTCTCAGATACGCAGTATTTT. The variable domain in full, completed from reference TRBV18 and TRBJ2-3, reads NAGVMQNPRHLVRRRGQEARLRCSPMKGHSHVYWYRQLPEEGLKFMVYLQKENIIDESGMPKERFSAEFPKEGPSILRIQQVVRGDSAAYFCASSPGAGVSDTQYFGPGTRLTVL.

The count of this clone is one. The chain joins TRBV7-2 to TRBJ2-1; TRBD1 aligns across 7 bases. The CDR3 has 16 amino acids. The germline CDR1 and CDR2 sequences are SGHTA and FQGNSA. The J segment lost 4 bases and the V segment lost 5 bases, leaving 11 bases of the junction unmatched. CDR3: CASSKTRDSGYNEQFF. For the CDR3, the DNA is TGTGCCAGCAGCAAAACCAGGGACAGCGGATACAATGAGCAGTTCTTC.

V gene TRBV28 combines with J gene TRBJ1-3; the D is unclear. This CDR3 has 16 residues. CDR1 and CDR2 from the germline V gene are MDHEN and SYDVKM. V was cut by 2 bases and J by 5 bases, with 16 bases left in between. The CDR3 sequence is CASSLPSPGERNTIYF. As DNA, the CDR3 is TGTGCCAGCAGTTTACCGTCCCCCGGGGAAAGAAACACCATATATTTT. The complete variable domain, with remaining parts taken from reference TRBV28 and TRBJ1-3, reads DVKVTQSSRYLVKRTGEKVFLECVQDMDHENMFWYRQDPGLGLRLIYFSYDVKMKEKGDIPEGYSVSREKKERFSLILESASTNQTSMYLCASSLPSPGERNTIYFGEGSWLTVV.

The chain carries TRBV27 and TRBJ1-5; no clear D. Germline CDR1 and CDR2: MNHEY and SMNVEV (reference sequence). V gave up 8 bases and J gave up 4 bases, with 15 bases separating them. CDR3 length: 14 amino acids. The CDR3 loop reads CASRRHRPNQPQHF. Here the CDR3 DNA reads TGTGCCAGCCGCAGACACCGACCTAATCAGCCCCAGCATTTT.

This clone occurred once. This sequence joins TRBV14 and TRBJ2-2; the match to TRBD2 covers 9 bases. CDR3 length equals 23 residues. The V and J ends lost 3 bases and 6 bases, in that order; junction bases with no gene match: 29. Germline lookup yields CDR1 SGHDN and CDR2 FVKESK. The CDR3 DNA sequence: TGTGCCAGCAGCCATCGGGGGGTTCGCCCGACTAGCGGCTCTAGGTTGTTGCCCGGGGAGCTGTTTTTT. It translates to CASSHRGVRPTSGSRLLPGELFF.

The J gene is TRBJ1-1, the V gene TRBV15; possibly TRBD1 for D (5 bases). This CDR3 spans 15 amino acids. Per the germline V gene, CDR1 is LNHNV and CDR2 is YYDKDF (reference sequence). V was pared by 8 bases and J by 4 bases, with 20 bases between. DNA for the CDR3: TGTGCCACCCGCTTACCGGGGGGGTTGATCACTGAAGCTTTCTTT. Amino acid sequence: CATRLPGGLITEAFF.

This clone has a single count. CDR3 protein: CASSLEEVSSTEAFF. The CDR3, as DNA: TGTGCCAGCAGCTTGGAAGAGGTATCGAGCACTGAAGCTTTCTTT. The V and J genes are TRBV5-5 and TRBJ1-1, with D uncertain. The CDR3 has 15 amino acids. The V and J ends lost 0 bases and 4 bases respectively, with 13 bases between them. CDR1 is SGHKS and CDR2 is YYEKEE in the germline V gene (reference sequence).

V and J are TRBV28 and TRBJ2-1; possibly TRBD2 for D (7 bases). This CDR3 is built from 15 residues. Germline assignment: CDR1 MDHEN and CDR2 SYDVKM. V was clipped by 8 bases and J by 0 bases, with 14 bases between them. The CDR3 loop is CASVGGGGSYNEQFF. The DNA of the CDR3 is TGTGCCAGCGTTGGGGGCGGGGGCTCCTACAATGAGCAGTTCTTC. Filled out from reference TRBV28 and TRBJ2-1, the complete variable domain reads DVKVTQSSRYLVKRTGEKVFLECVQDMDHENMFWYRQDPGLGLRLIYFSYDVKMKEKGDIPEGYSVSREKKERFSLILESASTNQTSMYLCASVGGGGSYNEQFFGPGTRLTVL.

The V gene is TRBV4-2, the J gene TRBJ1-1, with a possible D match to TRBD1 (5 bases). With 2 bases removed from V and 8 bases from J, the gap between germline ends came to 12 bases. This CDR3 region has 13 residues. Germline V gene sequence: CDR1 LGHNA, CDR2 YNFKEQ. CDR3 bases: TGTGCCAGCAGCCAATTGGGGGGAGGAGAAGCTTTCTTT. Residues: CASSQLGGGEAFF.

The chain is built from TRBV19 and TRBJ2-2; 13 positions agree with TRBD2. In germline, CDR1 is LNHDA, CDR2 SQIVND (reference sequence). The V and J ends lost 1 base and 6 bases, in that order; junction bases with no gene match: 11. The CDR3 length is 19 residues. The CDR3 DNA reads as TGTGCCAGTAGTATAGCAGACTATAGGACTAGCGGGAGTTCCGGGGAGCTGTTTTTT. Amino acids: CASSIADYRTSGSSGELFF.

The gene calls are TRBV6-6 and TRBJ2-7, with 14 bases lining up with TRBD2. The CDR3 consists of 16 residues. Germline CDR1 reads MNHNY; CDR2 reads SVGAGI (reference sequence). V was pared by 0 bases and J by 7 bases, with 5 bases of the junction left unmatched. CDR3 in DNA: TGTGCCAGCAGTTACTCCGGACTAGCGGGAGGAAGGGAGCAGTACTTC. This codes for CASSYSGLAGGREQYF.

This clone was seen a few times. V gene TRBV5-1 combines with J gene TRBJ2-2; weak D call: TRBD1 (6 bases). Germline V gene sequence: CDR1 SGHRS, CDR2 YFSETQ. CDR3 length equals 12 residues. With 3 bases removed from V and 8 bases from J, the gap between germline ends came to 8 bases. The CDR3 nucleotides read TGCGCCAGCAGCTCAGGGGTTGGGGAGCTGTTTTTT. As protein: CASSSGVGELFF.

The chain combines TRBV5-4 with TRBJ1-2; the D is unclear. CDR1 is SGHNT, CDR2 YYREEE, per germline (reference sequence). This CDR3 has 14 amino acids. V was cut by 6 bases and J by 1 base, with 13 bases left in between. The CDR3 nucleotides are TGTGCCAGCACCTATGGCGGAGGTAACTATGGCTACACCTTC. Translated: CASTYGGGNYGYTF. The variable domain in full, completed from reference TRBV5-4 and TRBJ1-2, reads ETGVTQSPTHLIKTRGQQVTLRCSSQSGHNTVSWYQQALGQGPQFIFQYYREEENGRGNFPPRFSGLQFPNYSSELNVNALELDDSALYLCASTYGGGNYGYTFGSGTRLTVV.

The CDR3 DNA reads TGCGCCAGCAGCTTGTGGACAGGGGGTAGGACTGAAGCTTTCTTT. Amino acid sequence: CASSLWTGGRTEAFF. This chain connects TRBV5-1 to TRBJ1-1, with TRBD1 identical over 10 bases. The CDR3 length is 15 residues. The germline CDR1 and CDR2 sequences are SGHRS and YFSETQ. V lost 1 base, J lost 5 bases, and 5 bases stayed unmatched.

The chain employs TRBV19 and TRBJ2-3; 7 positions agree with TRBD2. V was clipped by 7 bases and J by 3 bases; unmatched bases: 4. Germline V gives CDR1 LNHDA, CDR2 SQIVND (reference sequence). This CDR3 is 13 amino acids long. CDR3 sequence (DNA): TGTGCCAGTAAAAGGGAGGGAACAGATACGCAGTATTTT. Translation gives CASKREGTDTQYF.

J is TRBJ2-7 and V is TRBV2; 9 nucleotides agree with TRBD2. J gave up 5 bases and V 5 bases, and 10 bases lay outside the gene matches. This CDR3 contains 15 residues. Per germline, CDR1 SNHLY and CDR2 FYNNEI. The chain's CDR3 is CASSRLAGRAHEQYF. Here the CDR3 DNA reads TGTGCCAGCAGTAGGCTAGCGGGAAGGGCCCACGAGCAGTACTTC.

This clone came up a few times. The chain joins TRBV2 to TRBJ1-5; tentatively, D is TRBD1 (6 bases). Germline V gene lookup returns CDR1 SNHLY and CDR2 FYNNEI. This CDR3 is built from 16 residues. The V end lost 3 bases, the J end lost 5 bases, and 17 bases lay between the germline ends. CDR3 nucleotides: TGTGCCAGCAGTGAGGTTGCGGACAGCAATTATCAGCCCCAGCATTTT. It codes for CASSEVADSNYQPQHF.

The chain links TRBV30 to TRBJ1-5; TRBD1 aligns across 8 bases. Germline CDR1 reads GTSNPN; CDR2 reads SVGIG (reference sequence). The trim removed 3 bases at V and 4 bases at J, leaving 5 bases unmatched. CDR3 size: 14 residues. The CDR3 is CAWSKTGGNQPQHF. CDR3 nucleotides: TGTGCCTGGAGCAAAACAGGGGGGAATCAGCCCCAGCATTTT.

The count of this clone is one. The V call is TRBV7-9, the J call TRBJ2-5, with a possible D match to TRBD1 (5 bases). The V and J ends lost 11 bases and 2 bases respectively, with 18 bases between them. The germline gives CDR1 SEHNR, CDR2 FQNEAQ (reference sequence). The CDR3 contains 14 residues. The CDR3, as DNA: TGTGCCGGCGGACCTCAGGGTATACAAGAGACCCAGTACTTC. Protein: CAGGPQGIQETQYF.

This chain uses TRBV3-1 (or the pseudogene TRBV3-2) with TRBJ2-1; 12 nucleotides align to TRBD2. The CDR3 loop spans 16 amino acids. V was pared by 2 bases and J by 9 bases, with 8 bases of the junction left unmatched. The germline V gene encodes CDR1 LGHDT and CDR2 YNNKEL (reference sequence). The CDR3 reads CASSQPRTSGNSEQFF. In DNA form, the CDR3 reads TGTGCCAGCAGCCAACCACGGACTAGCGGGAATAGTGAGCAGTTCTTC.

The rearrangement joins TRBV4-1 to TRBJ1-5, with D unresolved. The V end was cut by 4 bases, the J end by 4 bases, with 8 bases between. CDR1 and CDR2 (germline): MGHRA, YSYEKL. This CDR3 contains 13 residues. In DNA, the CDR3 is TGCGCCAGCAGCCCCGGGTGGAATCAGCCCCAGCATTTT. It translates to CASSPGWNQPQHF.

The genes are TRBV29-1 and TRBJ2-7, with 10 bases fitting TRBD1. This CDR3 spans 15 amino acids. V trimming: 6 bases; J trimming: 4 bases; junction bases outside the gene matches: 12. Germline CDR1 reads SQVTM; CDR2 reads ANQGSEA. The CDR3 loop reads CSVTTPGTGVYEQYF. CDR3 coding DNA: TGCAGCGTGACGACCCCCGGGACAGGGGTTTACGAGCAGTACTTC.

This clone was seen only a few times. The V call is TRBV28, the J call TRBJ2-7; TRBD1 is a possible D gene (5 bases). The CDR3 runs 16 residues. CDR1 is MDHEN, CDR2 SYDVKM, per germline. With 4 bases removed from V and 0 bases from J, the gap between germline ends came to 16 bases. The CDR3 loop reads CASSSPSGASSYEQYF. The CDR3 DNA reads TGTGCCAGCAGTTCCCCGAGTGGGGCAAGCTCCTACGAGCAGTACTTC.